This TCR beta chain originates from a study of breast tumors, draining lymph nodes, adjacent tissues. Notes on the study in general: The lymph node origin of tumor T cells was framed as consistent with a hypothesis, not demonstrated. Data fit most tumor T cells coming from lymph node, expanding in tumor. Tumors had less TCR diversity than lymph nodes, more than nontumor tissue.

As to this clonotype: Its antigen is not identified.

The lymph nodes were axillary draining lymph nodes from breast cancer patients. TCRdb re-derived calls from the multiplex PCR reads in MiXCR, one entry per CDR3 protein. The sample comprises about 150,000 distinct CDR3 sequences, around 20% of which are singletons, and approximately 2.7% rests with the top ten. The CDR3 contains 15 residues. V dropped 6 bases and J dropped 9; count of bases not matched to a gene: 12. Germline CDR1 and CDR2: MNHNS and SASEGT. This chain links TRBV6-1 with TRBJ2-1; the match to TRBD2 covers 9 bases. The sequenced sample consisted of axillary lymph node tissue. This TCR was recovered from a female donor with breast cancer. Some clones in this sample may be carry-over from other donors' samples. CDR3 residues: CASRRGGRGGSEQFF. As DNA, the CDR3 is TGTGCCAGCAGGAGGGGCGGGAGGGGGGGCAGTGAGCAGTTCTTC.